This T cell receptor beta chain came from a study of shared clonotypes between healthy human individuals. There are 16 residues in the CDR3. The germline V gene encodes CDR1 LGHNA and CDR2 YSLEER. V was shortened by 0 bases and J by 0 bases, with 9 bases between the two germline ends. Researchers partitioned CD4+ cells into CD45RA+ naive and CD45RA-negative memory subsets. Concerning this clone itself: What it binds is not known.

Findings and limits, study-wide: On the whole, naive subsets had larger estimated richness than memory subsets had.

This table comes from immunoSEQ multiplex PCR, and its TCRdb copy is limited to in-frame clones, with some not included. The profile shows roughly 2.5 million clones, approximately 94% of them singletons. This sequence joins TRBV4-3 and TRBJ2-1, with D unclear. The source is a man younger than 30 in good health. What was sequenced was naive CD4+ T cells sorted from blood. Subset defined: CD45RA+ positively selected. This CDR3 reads CASSQDQRGSYNEQFF. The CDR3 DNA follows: TGCGCCAGCAGCCAAGATCAGCGCGGCTCCTACAATGAGCAGTTCTTC.